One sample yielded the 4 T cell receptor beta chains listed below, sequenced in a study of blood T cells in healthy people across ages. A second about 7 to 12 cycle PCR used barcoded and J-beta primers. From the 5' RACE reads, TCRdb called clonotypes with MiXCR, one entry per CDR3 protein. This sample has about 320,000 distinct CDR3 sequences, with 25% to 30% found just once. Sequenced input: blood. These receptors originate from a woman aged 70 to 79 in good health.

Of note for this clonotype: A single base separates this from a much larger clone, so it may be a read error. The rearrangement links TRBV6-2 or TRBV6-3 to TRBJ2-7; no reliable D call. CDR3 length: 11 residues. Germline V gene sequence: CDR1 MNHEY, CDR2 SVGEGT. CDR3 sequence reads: CTSSDFYEQYF. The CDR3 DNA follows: TGTACCAGCAGTGACTTCTACGAGCAGTACTTC.

The CDR3 nucleotides are TGTGCCAGCAGCTTAGATACCCCGTATTCACCCCTCCACTTT. It is translated as CASSLDTPYSPLHF. The chain combines TRBV11-2 with TRBJ1-6, with D unclear. There are 14 residues in the CDR3. V shed 0 bases and J shed 8 bases, with 8 bases lying between them. Looked up from germline, CDR1 is SGHAT and CDR2 is FQNNGV.

The CDR3 sequence: CSTDRTAGYTF. The CDR3, as DNA: TGCAGCACGGACAGGACAGCTGGCTACACCTTC. V usage is TRBV29-1 and J usage is TRBJ1-2, with 7 bases matching TRBD1. The J segment lost 7 bases and the V segment lost 8 bases, leaving 7 bases of the junction unmatched. The CDR3 has 11 residues. Germline values: CDR1 SQVTM, CDR2 ANQGSEA.

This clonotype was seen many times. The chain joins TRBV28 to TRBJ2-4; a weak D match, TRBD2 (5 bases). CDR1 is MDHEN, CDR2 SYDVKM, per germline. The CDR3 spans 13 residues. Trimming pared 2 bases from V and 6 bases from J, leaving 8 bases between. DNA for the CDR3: TGTGCCAGCAGTTTAGTTCGGGGAAACATTCAGTACTTC. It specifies CASSLVRGNIQYF.